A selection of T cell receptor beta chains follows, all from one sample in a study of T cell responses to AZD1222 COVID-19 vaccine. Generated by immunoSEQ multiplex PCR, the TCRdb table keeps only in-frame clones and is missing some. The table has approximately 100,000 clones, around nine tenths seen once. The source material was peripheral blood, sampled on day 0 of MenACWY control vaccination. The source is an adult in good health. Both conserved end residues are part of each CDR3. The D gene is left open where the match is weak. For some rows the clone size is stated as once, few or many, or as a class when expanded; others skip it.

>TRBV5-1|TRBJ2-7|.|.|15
CASSLDMGNPYEQYF
TGCGCCAGCAGCTTGGATATGGGCAACCCCTACGAGCAGTACTTC
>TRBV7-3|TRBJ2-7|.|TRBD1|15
CASSLSGTGGYEQYF
TGTGCCAGCAGCCTCTCCGGGACAGGGGGTTACGAGCAGTACTTC
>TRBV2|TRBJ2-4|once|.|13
CASSVPRDYIQYF
TGTGCCAGCAGTGTCCCCAGGGATTACATTCAGTACTTC
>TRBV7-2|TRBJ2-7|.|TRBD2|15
CASSLSLAGGREQYF
TGTGCCAGCAGCTTGTCACTAGCGGGGGGGCGCGAGCAGTACTTC
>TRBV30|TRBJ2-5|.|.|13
CAWSRRAQETQYF
TGTGCCTGGAGTCGCAGGGCCCAAGAGACCCAGTACTTC
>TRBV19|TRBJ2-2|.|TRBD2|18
CASKLTSGGRPSTGELFF
TGTGCCAGTAAATTAACTAGCGGGGGCCGACCCTCCACCGGGGAGCTGTTTTTT
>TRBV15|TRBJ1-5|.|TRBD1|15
CATSRDQGVGQPQHF
TGTGCCACCAGCAGAGATCAGGGGGTAGGACAGCCCCAGCATTTT
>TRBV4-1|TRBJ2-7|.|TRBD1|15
CASSQAPGQGIEQYF
TGCGCCAGCAGCCAGGCACCGGGACAGGGAATCGAGCAGTACTTC
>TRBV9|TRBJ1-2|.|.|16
CASSVGSGLSNYGYTF
TGTGCCAGCAGCGTAGGGAGCGGCTTATCTAACTATGGCTACACCTTC
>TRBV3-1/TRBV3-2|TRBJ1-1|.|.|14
CASSRVEGNTEAFF
TGTGCCAGCAGCCGGGTAGAGGGAAACACTGAAGCTTTCTTT
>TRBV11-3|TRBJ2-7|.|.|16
CASSPFAWGEPFEQYF
TGTGCCAGCAGCCCCTTTGCCTGGGGGGAGCCCTTCGAGCAGTACTTC
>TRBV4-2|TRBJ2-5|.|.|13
CASSQEGQETQYF
TGTGCCAGCAGCCAAGAGGGCCAAGAGACCCAGTACTTC
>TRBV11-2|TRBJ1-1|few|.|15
CASSFAQGIGTEAFF
TGTGCCAGCAGCTTTGCGCAGGGAATTGGCACTGAAGCTTTCTTT
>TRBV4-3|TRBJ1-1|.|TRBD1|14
CASSLRGGNTEAFF
TGCGCCAGCAGCCTCAGGGGGGGAAACACTGAAGCTTTCTTT
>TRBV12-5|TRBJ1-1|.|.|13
CASGVVGDTEAFF
TGTGCTAGTGGTGTTGTGGGTGACACTGAAGCTTTCTTT
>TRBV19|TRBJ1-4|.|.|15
CASSRRTVGNEKLFF
TGTGCCAGTAGTAGACGGACAGTAGGAAATGAAAAACTGTTTTTT
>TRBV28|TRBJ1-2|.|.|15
CASSSYRDANYGYTF
TGTGCCAGCAGTTCCTATAGGGACGCTAACTATGGCTACACCTTC
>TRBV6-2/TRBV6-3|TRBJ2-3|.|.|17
CASSYPSRGKRTDTQYF
TGTGCCAGCAGTTACCCCAGTAGGGGCAAGCGCACAGATACGCAGTATTTT
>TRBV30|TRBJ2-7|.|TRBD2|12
CAWTSGGPEQYF
TGTGCCTGGACTAGCGGGGGCCCCGAGCAGTACTTC
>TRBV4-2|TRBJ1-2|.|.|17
CASSQEGGSSFNYGYTF
TGTGCCAGCAGCCAAGAAGGTGGCAGCTCATTTAACTATGGCTACACCTTC
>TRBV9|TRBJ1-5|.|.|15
CASSESPGANQPQHF
TGTGCCAGCAGCGAGTCTCCAGGGGCCAATCAGCCCCAGCATTTT
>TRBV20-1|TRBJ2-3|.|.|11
CSARETDTQYF
TGCAGTGCTAGAGAAACAGATACGCAGTATTTT
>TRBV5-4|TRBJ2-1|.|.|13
CASSTDSSNEQFF
TGTGCCAGCAGCACGGACAGTTCCAATGAGCAGTTCTTC
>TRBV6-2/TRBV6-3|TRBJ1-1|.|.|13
CASSYGRNTEAFF
TGTGCCAGCAGTTACGGGAGAAACACTGAAGCTTTCTTT
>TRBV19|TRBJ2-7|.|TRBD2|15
CASSGGLAGAYEQYF
TGTGCCAGTAGTGGAGGACTAGCGGGGGCTTACGAGCAGTACTTC
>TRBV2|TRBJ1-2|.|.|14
CASKATGRFYGYTF
TGTGCCAGCAAAGCGACTGGACGGTTCTATGGCTACACCTTC
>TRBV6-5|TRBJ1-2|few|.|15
CASSYSRGAGYGYTF
TGTGCCAGCAGTTACTCGAGAGGCGCAGGCTATGGCTACACCTTC
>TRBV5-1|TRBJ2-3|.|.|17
CASSLVGGGYSTDTQYF
TGCGCCAGCAGCTTGGTTGGCGGGGGCTATAGCACAGATACGCAGTATTTT
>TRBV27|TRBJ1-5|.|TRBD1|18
CASSLGGQGRYSNQPQHF
TGTGCCAGCAGTTTAGGGGGACAGGGGAGATATAGCAATCAGCCCCAGCATTTT
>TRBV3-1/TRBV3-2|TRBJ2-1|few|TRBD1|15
CASSTGGITYNEQFF
TGTGCCAGCAGCACAGGGGGCATTACCTACAATGAGCAGTTCTTC
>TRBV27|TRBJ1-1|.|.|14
CASSSQGLNTEAFF
TGTGCCAGCAGTTCCCAGGGCTTGAACACTGAAGCTTTCTTT
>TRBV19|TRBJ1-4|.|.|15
CASSIGGAGNEKLFF
TGTGCCAGTAGTATTGGGGGCGCAGGTAATGAAAAACTGTTTTTT
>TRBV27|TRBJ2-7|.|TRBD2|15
CASSLSSGGSYEQYF
TGTGCCAGCAGTTTATCTAGCGGGGGGTCCTACGAGCAGTACTTC
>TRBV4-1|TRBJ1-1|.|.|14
CASSQVSGNTEAFF
TGCGCCAGCAGCCAAGTTTCAGGGAACACTGAAGCTTTCTTT
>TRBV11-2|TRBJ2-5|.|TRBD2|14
CASSARLASETQYF
TGTGCCAGCAGCGCTAGACTAGCTTCAGAGACCCAGTACTTC
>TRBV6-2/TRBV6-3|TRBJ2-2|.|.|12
CASSLLIDGLFF
TGTGCCAGCAGTTTACTGATTGACGGTCTGTTTTTT
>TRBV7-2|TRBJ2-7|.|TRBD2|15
CASSITSGGFYEQYF
TGTGCCAGCAGCATAACTAGCGGGGGATTCTACGAGCAGTACTTC
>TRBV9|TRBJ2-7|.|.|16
CASSVGWGRLLDEQYF
TGTGCCAGCAGCGTAGGATGGGGACGGCTCCTCGACGAGCAGTACTTC
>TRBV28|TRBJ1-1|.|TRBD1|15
CASSSITGTAPEAFF
TGTGCCAGCAGCTCAATTACCGGGACAGCCCCCGAAGCTTTCTTT
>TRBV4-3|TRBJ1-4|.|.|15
CASSHDLRVNEKLFF
TGCGCCAGCAGCCACGATCTTAGGGTCAATGAAAAACTGTTTTTT
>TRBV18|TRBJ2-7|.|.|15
CASTEGVKDSYEQYF
TGTGCCAGTACGGAGGGTGTAAAAGACTCCTACGAGCAGTACTTC
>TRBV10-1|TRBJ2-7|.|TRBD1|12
CASGTGLREQYF
TGCGCCAGCGGGACAGGGTTGAGAGAGCAGTACTTC
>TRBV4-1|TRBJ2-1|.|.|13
CASSQRPGNEQFF
TGCGCCAGCAGCCAACGTCCCGGCAATGAGCAGTTCTTC
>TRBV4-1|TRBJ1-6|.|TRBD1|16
CASSQLPRDRNSPLHF
TGCGCCAGCAGCCAGTTACCTAGGGACAGGAATTCACCCCTCCACTTT
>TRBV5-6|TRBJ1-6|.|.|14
CASSLEQRNSPLHF
TGTGCCAGCAGCTTGGAACAGAGGAATTCACCCCTCCACTTT
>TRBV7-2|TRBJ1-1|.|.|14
CASSLGGFGTEAFF
TGTGCCAGCAGCTTAGGAGGATTCGGCACTGAAGCTTTCTTT
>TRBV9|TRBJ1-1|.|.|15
CASSVGPDTITEAFF
TGTGCCAGCAGCGTAGGACCAGATACGATCACTGAAGCTTTCTTT
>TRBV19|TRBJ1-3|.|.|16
CASRPGPKSYPNTIYF
TGTGCCAGTAGGCCCGGACCGAAATCATACCCTAACACCATATATTTT
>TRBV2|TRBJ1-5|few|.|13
CASTWDSNQPQHF
TGTGCCAGCACATGGGACAGCAATCAGCCCCAGCATTTT
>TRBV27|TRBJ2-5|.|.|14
CASSLMGAWETQYF
TGTGCCAGCAGTTTAATGGGGGCGTGGGAGACCCAGTACTTC
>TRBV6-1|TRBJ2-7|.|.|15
CASSEALRSYYEQYF
TGTGCCAGCAGTGAAGCGCTTCGGTCATACTACGAGCAGTACTTC
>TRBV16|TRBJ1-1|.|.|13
CASRLTANTEAFF
TGTGCCAGCAGGCTAACAGCAAACACTGAAGCTTTCTTT
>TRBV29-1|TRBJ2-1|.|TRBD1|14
CSVEGQGDLNEQFF
TGCAGCGTTGAGGGACAGGGGGATCTCAATGAGCAGTTCTTC
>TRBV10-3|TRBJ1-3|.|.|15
CAISAFGGGGNTIYF
TGTGCCATCAGTGCCTTCGGGGGGGGAGGAAACACCATATATTTT
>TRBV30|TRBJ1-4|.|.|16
CAWSVYLGGTNEKLFF
TGTGCCTGGAGTGTTTATCTGGGCGGAACTAATGAAAAACTGTTTTTT
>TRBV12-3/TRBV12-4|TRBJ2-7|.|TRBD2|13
CASSVAGGDEQYF
TGTGCCAGCAGTGTCGCGGGGGGAGACGAGCAGTACTTC
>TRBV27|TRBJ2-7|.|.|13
CASKGARSYEQYF
TGTGCCAGCAAAGGGGCGAGGAGCTACGAGCAGTACTTC
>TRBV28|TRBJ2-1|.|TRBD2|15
CASRPGTTPPGEQFF
TGTGCCAGCAGGCCCGGGACTACCCCGCCGGGGGAGCAGTTCTTC
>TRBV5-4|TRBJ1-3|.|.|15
CASSSTVGSGNTIYF
TGTGCCAGCAGCTCTACAGTCGGCTCTGGAAACACCATATATTTT